The clone carrying this T cell receptor (beta chain) was found a few times. No antigen is known for it. This record belongs to a study of identical twins. Study-wide findings and caveats: Among out-of-frame alpha sequences shared by twins, low generation probability occurred in excess. Weaker excess twin sharing was observed in beta out-of-frame sequences.

Donors uniformly comprised healthy Caucasians. V was trimmed by 5 bases and J by 1 base, leaving 8 bases between them. The CDR3 has 13 residues. Germline CDR1 reads MGHDK; CDR2 reads SYGVNS. TCRdb re-derived calls from the 5' RACE reads in MiXCR, one entry per CDR3 protein. The table shows 410,000 or so distinct CDR3 sequences, with less than 20% occurring only once. The rearrangement joins TRBV25-1 to TRBJ1-1; D not certain. This TCR derives from a man aged 45-65 years in good health. What was sequenced was naive T cells sorted from blood. The CDR3 DNA follows: TGTGCCAGCAGTAGTTCTGGGAACACTGAAGCTTTCTTT. Translated: CASSSSGNTEAFF.